The 11 T cell receptor beta chains below all came from one sample that was sequenced in a study of blood T cell repertoires in COVID-19 (dated by TCRdb to about 2020). Library prep was done by the immunoSEQ multiplex PCR assay. TCRdb's version of the immuneACCESS table is confined to in-frame rearrangements and falls short of the full clone set. An unresolved V gene accounts for under half of the shortfall where checked; the remainder is of unknown origin. Recorded for this sample are fewer than 350,000 clones; around 85% of them occurred a single time. Of the sample, 2.1% is held by the ten largest clones. The sequenced sample consisted of peripheral blood. The receptor source for this set is a woman younger than 45 who had recovered from COVID-19.

This clone showed up just a few times. This chain links TRBV11-2 with TRBJ2-7; D is possibly TRBD2 (5 bases). With 0 bases removed from V and 4 bases from J, the gap between germline ends came to 10 bases. The germline V gene has CDR1 SGHAT and CDR2 FQNNGV. The CDR3 runs 14 residues. CDR3 protein: CASSLDFRTYEQYF. The CDR3 DNA follows: TGTGCCAGCAGCTTAGATTTTCGGACTTACGAGCAGTACTTC.

The J gene is TRBJ2-7, the V gene TRBV4-1; the D is unclear. The germline CDR1 and CDR2 sequences are MGHRA and YSYEKL. Trimming left V 1 base short and J 4 bases short, with 11 bases between. The CDR3 length is 14 residues. This CDR3 is CASSQVPLEYEQYF. CDR3 DNA sequence: TGCGCCAGCAGCCAAGTTCCTCTGGAGTACGAGCAGTACTTC.

The rearrangement joins TRBV30 to TRBJ1-2; 8 nucleotides line up with TRBD1. CDR3 length equals 14 residues. From germline, CDR1 is GTSNPN and CDR2 SVGIG (reference sequence). J was trimmed by 2 bases and V by 1 base; bases with no gene match: 3. CDR3 loop: CAWSARTGNYGYTF. CDR3 DNA: TGTGCCTGGAGTGCCCGGACAGGGAACTATGGCTACACCTTC.

This chain connects TRBV30 to TRBJ1-1; tentatively, D is TRBD1 (6 bases). CDR1 GTSNPN and CDR2 SVGIG come from the germline V gene (reference sequence). The V and J ends lost 0 bases and 6 bases respectively, with 11 bases between them. The CDR3 consists of 13 residues. CDR3 DNA: TGTGCCTGGAGTGTACAGGGAGCGGCTGAAGCTTTCTTT. Translating it yields CAWSVQGAAEAFF.

J is TRBJ2-6 and V is TRBV28; 7 bases are a match to TRBD1. V lost 3 bases and J lost 2; bases outside the gene matches: 1. CDR1 is MDHEN and CDR2 is SYDVKM in the germline V gene. This CDR3 has 15 residues. CDR3 protein: CASSFRGPGANVLTF. The CDR3 coding sequence is TGTGCCAGCAGTTTTAGGGGGCCTGGGGCCAACGTCCTGACTTTC.

This chain connects TRBV3-1 (or the pseudogene TRBV3-2) to TRBJ2-1; 7 positions match TRBD1. Trimming removed 4 bases from V and 7 bases from J; junction bases left unmatched: 1. The germline V gene has CDR1 LGHDT and CDR2 YNNKEL (reference sequence). CDR3 length: 12 amino acids. The CDR3 is CASSPTGNEQFF. CDR3 in DNA: TGTGCCAGCAGCCCGACAGGGAATGAGCAGTTCTTC.

This chain links TRBV7-2 with TRBJ2-3; a weak D match, TRBD2 (5 bases). Germline assignment: CDR1 SGHTA and CDR2 FQGNSA. The CDR3 runs to 14 residues. Trimming cost V 6 bases and J 2 bases, with 12 bases left between them. In DNA form, the CDR3 reads TGTGCCAGCAGTCCCGCGAGGGACACAGATACGCAGTATTTT. This gives the protein CASSPARDTDTQYF.

The chain combines TRBV7-8 with TRBJ2-5; D might be TRBD1 (8 bases). This CDR3 has 16 residues. Germline V gives CDR1 SGHVS, CDR2 FQNEAQ. V shed 5 bases and J shed 4 bases, with 20 bases lying between them. CDR3 bases: TGTGCCAGCAGCCCTGTGGGTACAGGGGGGGGAGAGACCCAGTACTTC. This sequence encodes CASSPVGTGGGETQYF.

V is TRBV28 and J is TRBJ1-6; possibly TRBD1 for D (5 bases). This CDR3 has 16 amino acids. Germline V gives CDR1 MDHEN, CDR2 SYDVKM. The germline V and J ends were trimmed by 5 bases and 7 bases, with 18 bases remaining between them. CDR3 loop: CASSTYRGAGNSPLHF. CDR3 DNA: TGTGCCAGCAGTACCTACCGGGGCGCGGGAAATTCACCCCTCCACTTT.

DNA for the CDR3: TGTGCCAGCAGCCGGACAGGGGGCGATGAGACCCAGTACTTC. This translates into CASSRTGGDETQYF. This chain links TRBV7-9 with TRBJ2-5, with 11 positions matching TRBD1. V lost 5 bases, J lost 5 bases, and 4 bases stayed unmatched. The CDR3 runs 14 residues. Per the germline V gene, CDR1 is SEHNR and CDR2 is FQNEAQ (reference sequence).

This clone was counted a single time. Written as DNA, the CDR3 is TGCGCCAGCAGTTCCCAGGATAATTCACCCCTCCACTTT. Protein sequence: CASSSQDNSPLHF. The V gene is TRBV5-1, the J gene TRBJ1-6; D not resolved. CDR3 length: 13 residues. V lost 5 bases and J lost 5, with 8 bases in between. Germline loops: CDR1 SGHRS, CDR2 YFSETQ.